This T cell receptor (beta chain) is from a study of monozygotic twins with inflammatory bowel disease. Points from the study as a whole: Those with IBD had lower TCRbeta diversity (inverse Simpson) than their healthy co-twins did.

The CDR3 loop spans 13 amino acids. Germline V lookup: CDR1 SGHVS, CDR2 FNYEAQ. TCRalpha along with TCRbeta cDNA was subjected to two nested PCRs lasting about 16 and 10 cycles. For each CDR3 protein, TCRdb gives one entry from its re-call of the 5' RACE reads, without DNA. The specimen's table records 420,000 or so distinct CDR3 sequences. Of note for this clonotype: Its target is unknown.

V is TRBV7-6 and J is TRBJ2-5; absent DNA, TCRdb's TRBD1 call cannot be checked. The TCR was taken from a human donor with ulcerative colitis or Crohn's disease, or a healthy co-twin of an affected twin (not recorded which). Sequenced: blood. The CDR3 sequence is CASSWTGLETQYF. Full variable domain (missing parts from reference TRBV7-6 and TRBJ2-5): GAGVSQSPRYKVTKRGQDVALRCDPISGHVSLYWYRQALGQGPEFLTYFNYEAQQDKSGLPNDRFSAERPEGSISTLTIQRTEQRDSAMYRCASSWTGLETQYFGPGTRLLVL.